The clone carrying this TCR beta chain occurred a few times. The antigen remains undetermined. The gene names here belong to mouse. The CDR3 end lies 4 residues beyond the end of the read and is filled in from the germline J gene. This record comes from a study of CD8+ T cells in alopecia areata. RNA was isolated and reverse transcribed to cDNA, the sequencing template. Produced via immunoSEQ multiplex PCR; TCRdb's table is partial and in-frame only. There are approximately 300,000 clones in the sample, none observed a single time. Cells that came from pooled cutaneous lymph nodes were sorted using CD4, CD8alpha, NKG2D, NKG2ACE and other markers. The J segment lost 0 bases and the V segment lost 2 bases, leaving 5 bases of the junction unmatched. CDR1 NNHNN and CDR2 SYGAGS come from the germline V gene (reference sequence). CDR3 size: 16 residues. Study-wide results and caveats: Besides other cells, scalp samples also yield sequences of resident alphabeta T cells from normal skin.

This receptor was obtained from a C3H/HeJ mouse with alopecia areata. This mouse strain has H2-k as its MHC haplotype. Sequenced sample: CD4+ T cells sorted from a lymph node. The J gene is TRBJ2-3, the V gene TRBV13-2; 8 bases agree with TRBD2. The DNA read from the CDR3 is TGTGCCAGCGGTGAGCGACTGGGGTATAGTGCAGAA. It is translated as CASGERLGYSAE. The complete CDR3 reads CASGERLGYSAETLYF.